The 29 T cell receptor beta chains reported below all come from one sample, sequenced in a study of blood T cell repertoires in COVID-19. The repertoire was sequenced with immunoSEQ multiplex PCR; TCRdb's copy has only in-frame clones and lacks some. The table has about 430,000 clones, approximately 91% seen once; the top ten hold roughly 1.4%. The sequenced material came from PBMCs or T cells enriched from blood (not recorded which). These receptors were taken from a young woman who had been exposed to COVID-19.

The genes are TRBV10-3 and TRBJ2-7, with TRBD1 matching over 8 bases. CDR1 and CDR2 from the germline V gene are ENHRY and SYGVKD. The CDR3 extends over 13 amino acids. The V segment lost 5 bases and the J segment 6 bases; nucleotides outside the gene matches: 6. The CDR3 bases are TGTGCCATCAGTCAAAACAGGGGGAGCGAGCAGTACTTC. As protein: CAISQNRGSEQYF.

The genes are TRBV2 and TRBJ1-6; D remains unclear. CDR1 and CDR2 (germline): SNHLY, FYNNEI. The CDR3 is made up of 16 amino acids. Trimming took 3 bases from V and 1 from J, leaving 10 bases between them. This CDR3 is CASSELPGSYNSPLHF. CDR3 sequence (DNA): TGTGCCAGCAGTGAGTTGCCGGGGTCCTATAATTCACCCCTCCACTTT.

Written as DNA, the CDR3 is TGTGCCAGTAGTATATACCAGACAGGCAACTACAATGAGCAGTTCTTC. Protein: CASSIYQTGNYNEQFF. The rearrangement links TRBV19 to TRBJ2-1; weak D call: TRBD1 (6 bases). CDR1 LNHDA and CDR2 SQIVND come from the germline V gene (reference sequence). V was clipped by 2 bases and J by 3 bases, with 14 bases between them. This CDR3 has 16 amino acids. Full variable domain (remainder filled in from reference TRBV19 and TRBJ2-1): DGGITQSPKYLFRKEGQNVTLSCEQNLNHDAMYWYRQDPGQGLRLIYYSQIVNDFQKGDIAEGYSVSREKKESFPLTVTSAQKNPTAFYLCASSIYQTGNYNEQFFGPGTRLTVL.

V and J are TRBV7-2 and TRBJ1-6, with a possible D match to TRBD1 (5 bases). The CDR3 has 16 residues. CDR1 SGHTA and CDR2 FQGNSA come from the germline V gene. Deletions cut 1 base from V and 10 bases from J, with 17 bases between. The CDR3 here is CASSLDWGRVVSPLHF. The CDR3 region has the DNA TGTGCCAGCAGCTTAGATTGGGGCAGGGTGGTCTCACCCCTCCACTTT.

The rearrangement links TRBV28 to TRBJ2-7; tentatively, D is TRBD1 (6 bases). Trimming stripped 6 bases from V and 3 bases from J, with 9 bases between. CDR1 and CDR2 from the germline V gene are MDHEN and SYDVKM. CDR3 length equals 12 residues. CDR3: CASSRRGYEQYF. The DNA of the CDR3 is TGTGCCAGCAGCCGCAGGGGCTACGAGCAGTACTTC.

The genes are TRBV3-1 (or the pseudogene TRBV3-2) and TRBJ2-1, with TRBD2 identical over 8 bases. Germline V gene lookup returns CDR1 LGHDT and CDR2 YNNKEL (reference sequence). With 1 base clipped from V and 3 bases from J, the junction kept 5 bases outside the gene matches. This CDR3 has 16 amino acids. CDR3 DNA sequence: TGTGCCAGCAGCCAAGGGCGGAGCGGGAGCTACAATGAGCAGTTCTTC. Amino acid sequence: CASSQGRSGSYNEQFF.

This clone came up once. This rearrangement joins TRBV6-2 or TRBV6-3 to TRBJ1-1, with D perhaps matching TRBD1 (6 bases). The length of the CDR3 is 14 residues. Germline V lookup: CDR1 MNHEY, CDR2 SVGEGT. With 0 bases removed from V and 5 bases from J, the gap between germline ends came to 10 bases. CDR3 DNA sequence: TGTGCCAGCAGTTACTCAAGGGGGGGGACTGAAGCTTTCTTT. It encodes CASSYSRGGTEAFF.

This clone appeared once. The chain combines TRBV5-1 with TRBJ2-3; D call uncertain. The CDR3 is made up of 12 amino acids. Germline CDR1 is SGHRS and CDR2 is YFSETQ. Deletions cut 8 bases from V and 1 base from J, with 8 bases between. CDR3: CARMRGTDTQYF. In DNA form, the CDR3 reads TGCGCCAGAATGCGAGGCACAGATACGCAGTATTTT.

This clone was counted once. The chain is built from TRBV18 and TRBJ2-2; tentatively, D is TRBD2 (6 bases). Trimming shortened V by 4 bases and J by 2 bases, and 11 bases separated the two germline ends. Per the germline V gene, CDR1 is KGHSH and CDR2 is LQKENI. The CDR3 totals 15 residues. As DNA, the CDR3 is TGTGCCAGCTCACAAGGGACTCATAACACCGGGGAGCTGTTTTTT. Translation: CASSQGTHNTGELFF.

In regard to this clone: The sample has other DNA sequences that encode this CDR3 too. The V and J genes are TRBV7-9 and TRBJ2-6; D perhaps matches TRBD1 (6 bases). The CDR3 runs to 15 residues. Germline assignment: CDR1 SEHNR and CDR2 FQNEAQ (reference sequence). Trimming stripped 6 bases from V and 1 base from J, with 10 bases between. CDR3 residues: CASRLTGSGANVLTF. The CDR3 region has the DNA TGTGCCAGCAGACTAACAGGGTCTGGGGCCAACGTCCTGACTTTC.

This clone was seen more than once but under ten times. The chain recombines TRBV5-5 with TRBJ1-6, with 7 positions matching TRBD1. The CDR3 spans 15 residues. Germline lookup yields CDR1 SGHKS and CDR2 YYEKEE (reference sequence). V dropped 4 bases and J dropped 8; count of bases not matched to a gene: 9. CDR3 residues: CASSGWTGRDSPLHF. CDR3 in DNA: TGTGCCAGCAGCGGATGGACAGGTCGGGATTCACCCCTCCACTTT.

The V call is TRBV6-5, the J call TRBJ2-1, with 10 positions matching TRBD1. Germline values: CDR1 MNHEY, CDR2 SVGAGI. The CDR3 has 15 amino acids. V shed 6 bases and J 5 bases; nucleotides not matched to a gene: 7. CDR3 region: CASSPGTGAHNEQFF. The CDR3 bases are TGTGCCAGCAGCCCCGGGACAGGGGCCCACAATGAGCAGTTCTTC.

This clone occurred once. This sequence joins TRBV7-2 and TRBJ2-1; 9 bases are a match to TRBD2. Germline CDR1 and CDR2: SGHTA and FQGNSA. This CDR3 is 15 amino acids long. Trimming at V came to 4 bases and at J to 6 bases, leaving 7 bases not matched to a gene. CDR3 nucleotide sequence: TGTGCCAGCAGCTCCTTGGCGGGGGGGATCAATGAGCAGTTCTTC. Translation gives CASSSLAGGINEQFF.

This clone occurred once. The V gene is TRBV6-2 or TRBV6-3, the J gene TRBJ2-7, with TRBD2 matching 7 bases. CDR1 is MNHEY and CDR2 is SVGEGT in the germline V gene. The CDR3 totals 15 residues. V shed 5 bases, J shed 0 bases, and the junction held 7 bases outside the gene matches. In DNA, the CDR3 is TGTGCCAGCAGTGACAGCGGGACTAACTCCTACGAGCAGTACTTC. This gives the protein CASSDSGTNSYEQYF.

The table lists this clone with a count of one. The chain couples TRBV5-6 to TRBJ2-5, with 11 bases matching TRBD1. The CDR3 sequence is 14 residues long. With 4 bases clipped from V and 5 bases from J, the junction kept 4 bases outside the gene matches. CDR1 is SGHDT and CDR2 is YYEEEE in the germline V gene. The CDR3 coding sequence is TGTGCCAGCAGCCCGGACAGGGGGCTGGAGACCCAGTACTTC. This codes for CASSPDRGLETQYF.

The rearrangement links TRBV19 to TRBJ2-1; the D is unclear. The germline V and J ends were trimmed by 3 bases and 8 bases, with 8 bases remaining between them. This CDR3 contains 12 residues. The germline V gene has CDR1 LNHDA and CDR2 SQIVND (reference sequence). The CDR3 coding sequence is TGTGCCAGTAGTATTGCCCGGGATGAGCAGTTCTTC. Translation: CASSIARDEQFF. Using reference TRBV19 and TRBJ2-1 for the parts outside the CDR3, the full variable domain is DGGITQSPKYLFRKEGQNVTLSCEQNLNHDAMYWYRQDPGQGLRLIYYSQIVNDFQKGDIAEGYSVSREKKESFPLTVTSAQKNPTAFYLCASSIARDEQFFGPGTRLTVL.

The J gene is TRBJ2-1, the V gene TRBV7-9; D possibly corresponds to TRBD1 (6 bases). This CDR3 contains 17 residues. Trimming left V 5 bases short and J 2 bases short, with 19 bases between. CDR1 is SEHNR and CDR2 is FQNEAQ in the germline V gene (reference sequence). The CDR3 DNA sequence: TGTGCCAGCAGCCAAGGTCCGGGACACTATACCTACAATGAGCAGTTCTTC. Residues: CASSQGPGHYTYNEQFF.

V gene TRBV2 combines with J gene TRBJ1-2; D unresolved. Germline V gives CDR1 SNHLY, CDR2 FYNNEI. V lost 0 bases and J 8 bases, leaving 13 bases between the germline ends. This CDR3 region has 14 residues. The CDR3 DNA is TGTGCCAGCAGTGAAGCTACCGGCCTCGGGGGCTACACCTTC. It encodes CASSEATGLGGYTF. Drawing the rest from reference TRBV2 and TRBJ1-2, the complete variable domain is EPEVTQTPSHQVTQMGQEVILRCVPISNHLYFYWYRQILGQKVEFLVSFYNNEISEKSEIFDDQFSVERPDGSNFTLKIRSTKLEDSAMYFCASSEATGLGGYTFGSGTRLTVV.

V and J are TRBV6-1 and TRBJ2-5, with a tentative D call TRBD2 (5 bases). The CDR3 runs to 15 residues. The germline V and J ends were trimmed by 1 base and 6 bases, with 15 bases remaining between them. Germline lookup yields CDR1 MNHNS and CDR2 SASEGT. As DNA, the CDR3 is TGTGCCAGCAGTGAAGGCCCTAGAGAGGGAAAGACCCAGTACTTC. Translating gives CASSEGPREGKTQYF.

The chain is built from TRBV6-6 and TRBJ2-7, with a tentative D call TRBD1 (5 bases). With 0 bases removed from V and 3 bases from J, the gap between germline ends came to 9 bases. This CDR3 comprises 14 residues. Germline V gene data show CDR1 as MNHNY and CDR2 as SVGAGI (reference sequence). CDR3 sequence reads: CASSYSKGFYEQYF. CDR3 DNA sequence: TGTGCCAGCAGTTACTCTAAGGGGTTCTACGAGCAGTACTTC.

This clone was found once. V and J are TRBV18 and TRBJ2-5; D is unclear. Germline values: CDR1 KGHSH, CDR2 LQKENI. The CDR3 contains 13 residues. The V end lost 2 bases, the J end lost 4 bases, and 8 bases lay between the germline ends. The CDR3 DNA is TGTGCCAGCTCACCAACAGTGGCAGAGACCCAGTACTTC. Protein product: CASSPTVAETQYF.

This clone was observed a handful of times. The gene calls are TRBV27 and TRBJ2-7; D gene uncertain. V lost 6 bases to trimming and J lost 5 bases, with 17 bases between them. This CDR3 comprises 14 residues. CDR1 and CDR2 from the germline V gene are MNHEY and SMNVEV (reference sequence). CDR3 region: CASRTGVPGHEQYF. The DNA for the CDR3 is TGTGCCAGCAGGACCGGCGTCCCGGGTCACGAGCAGTACTTC.

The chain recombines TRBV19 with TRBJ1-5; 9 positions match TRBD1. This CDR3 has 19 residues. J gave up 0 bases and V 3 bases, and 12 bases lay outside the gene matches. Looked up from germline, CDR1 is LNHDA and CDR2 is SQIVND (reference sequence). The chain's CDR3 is CASSIGASDRGYSNQPQHF. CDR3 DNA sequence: TGTGCCAGTAGTATCGGAGCTTCTGACAGGGGGTATAGCAATCAGCCCCAGCATTTT. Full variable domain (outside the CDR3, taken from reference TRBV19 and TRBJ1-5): DGGITQSPKYLFRKEGQNVTLSCEQNLNHDAMYWYRQDPGQGLRLIYYSQIVNDFQKGDIAEGYSVSREKKESFPLTVTSAQKNPTAFYLCASSIGASDRGYSNQPQHFGDGTRLSIL.

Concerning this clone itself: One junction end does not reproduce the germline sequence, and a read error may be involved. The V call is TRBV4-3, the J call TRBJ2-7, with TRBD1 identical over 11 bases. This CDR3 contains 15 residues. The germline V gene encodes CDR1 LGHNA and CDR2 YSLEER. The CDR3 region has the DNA TGCGCCAGCAGGCAAGGGGACAGGGGGTCGGGGGAGCAGTACTTC. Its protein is CASRQGDRGSGEQYF.

This CDR3 is CASRGDGRGNTEAFF. CDR3 sequence (DNA): TGTGCCAGCAGGGGTGATGGCAGGGGGAACACTGAAGCTTTCTTT. The V gene is TRBV2, the J gene TRBJ1-1; a weak D match, TRBD1 (6 bases). Germline CDR1 reads SNHLY; CDR2 reads FYNNEI. The CDR3 is 15 residues long. V shed 6 bases and J shed 1 base, with 15 bases lying between them. Full variable domain (outside the CDR3, taken from reference TRBV2 and TRBJ1-1): EPEVTQTPSHQVTQMGQEVILRCVPISNHLYFYWYRQILGQKVEFLVSFYNNEISEKSEIFDDQFSVERPDGSNFTLKIRSTKLEDSAMYFCASRGDGRGNTEAFFGQGTRLTVV.

In DNA, the CDR3 is TGTGCCAGCAGCCAAGGGCACAGGGGAGCCACATGGAATGAGCAGTTCTTC. Translation: CASSQGHRGATWNEQFF. The chain combines TRBV7-9 with TRBJ2-1, with TRBD1 matching over 7 bases. Looked up from germline, CDR1 is SEHNR and CDR2 is FQNEAQ (reference sequence). The junction had 17 bases not matched to a gene; V was cut back by 5 bases and J by 7 bases. The CDR3 runs to 17 residues.

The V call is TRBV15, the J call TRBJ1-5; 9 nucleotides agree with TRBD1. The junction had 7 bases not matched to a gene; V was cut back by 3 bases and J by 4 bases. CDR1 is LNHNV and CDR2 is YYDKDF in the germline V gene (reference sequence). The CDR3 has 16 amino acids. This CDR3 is CATSRETGGSNQPQHF. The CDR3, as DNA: TGTGCCACCAGCAGGGAAACAGGGGGCTCTAATCAGCCCCAGCATTTT.

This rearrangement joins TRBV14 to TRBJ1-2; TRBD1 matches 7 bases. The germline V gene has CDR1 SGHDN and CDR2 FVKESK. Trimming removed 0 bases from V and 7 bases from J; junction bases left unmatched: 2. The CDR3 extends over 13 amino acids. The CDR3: CASSQEQGFGYTF. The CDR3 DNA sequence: TGTGCCAGCAGCCAAGAACAGGGGTTTGGCTACACCTTC. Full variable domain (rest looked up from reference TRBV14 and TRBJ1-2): EAGVTQFPSHSVIEKGQTVTLRCDPISGHDNLYWYRRVMGKEIKFLLHFVKESKQDESGMPNNRFLAERTGGTYSTLKVQPAELEDSGVYFCASSQEQGFGYTFGSGTRLTVV.

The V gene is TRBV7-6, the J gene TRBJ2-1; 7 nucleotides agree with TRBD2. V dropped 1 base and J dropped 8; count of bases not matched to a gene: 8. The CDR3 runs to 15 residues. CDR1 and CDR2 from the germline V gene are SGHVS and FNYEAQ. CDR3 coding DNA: TGTGCCAGCAGCTTAGGGCCTGGCGGGGGTTATGAGCAGTTCTTC. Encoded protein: CASSLGPGGGYEQFF.